These 20 T cell receptor beta chains originate from one sample sequenced in a study of identical twins. TCRdb fed the 5' RACE reads into MiXCR, producing one record per CDR3 protein. The sample carries 750,000 to 950,000 distinct CDR3 sequences, 12% recorded once. These same records also appear under a second study, on yellow fever vaccine responses in identical twins.

The specimen sequenced was PBMCs. These receptors were taken from a woman younger than 30 in good health.

This clonotype has more than one count but fewer than ten. This rearrangement joins TRBV10-3 to TRBJ2-1; 11 bases fit TRBD2. The V gene end was trimmed by 3 bases and the J gene end by 7 bases; junction bases not matched to a gene: 8. The CDR3 runs to 16 residues. Germline V CDR1 and CDR2: ENHRY, SYGVKD. For the CDR3, the DNA is TGTGCCATCAGTGAAAGAATAGCGGGAGGGCTGAATGAGCAGTTCTTC. It yields the protein CAISERIAGGLNEQFF.

This clonotype was detected a few times. This chain connects TRBV4-1 to TRBJ1-1, with D perhaps matching TRBD1 (5 bases). CDR1 MGHRA and CDR2 YSYEKL come from the germline V gene. CDR3 length: 14 residues. Trimming pared 4 bases from V and 5 bases from J, leaving 14 bases between. CDR3: CASSRREVGTEAFF. As DNA, the CDR3 is TGCGCCAGCAGCCGCAGGGAGGTTGGGACTGAAGCTTTCTTT.

The chain carries TRBV20-1 and TRBJ2-7; maybe TRBD2 (6 bases). Trimming took 3 bases from V and 0 from J, leaving 9 bases between them. The CDR3 is made up of 13 amino acids. CDR1 is DFQATT, CDR2 SNEGSKA, per germline (reference sequence). The CDR3: CSASGTFSYEQYF. In DNA form, the CDR3 reads TGCAGTGCTAGTGGGACTTTCTCCTACGAGCAGTACTTC.

This clonotype has more than one count but fewer than ten. This chain joins TRBV6-5 and TRBJ2-7; D possibly matches TRBD1 or TRBD2 (5 bases each). Germline CDR1 reads MNHEY; CDR2 reads SVGAGI. Trimming pared 4 bases from V and 1 base from J, leaving 14 bases between. This CDR3 is built from 15 residues. The CDR3 loop is CASSFGATGSYEQYF. The CDR3 nucleotides are TGTGCCAGCAGTTTTGGGGCAACGGGATCCTACGAGCAGTACTTC.

This clonotype was seen ten or more times. The chain recombines TRBV10-3 with TRBJ2-1; 8 positions match TRBD2. Germline values: CDR1 ENHRY, CDR2 SYGVKD. The CDR3 runs 15 residues. V lost 5 bases to trimming and J lost 0 bases; unmatched junction nucleotides: 3. The CDR3 loop is CAISSSGSSYNEQFF. CDR3 bases: TGTGCCATCAGTTCCAGCGGGAGCTCCTACAATGAGCAGTTCTTC.

The chain employs TRBV12-3 or TRBV12-4 and TRBJ1-1, with 8 bases that match TRBD1. V shed 5 bases, J shed 3 bases, and the junction held 5 bases outside the gene matches. The CDR3 covers 14 residues. In DNA form, the CDR3 reads TGTGCCAGCAGTCGGACAGGGTGGGACACTGAAGCTTTCTTT. It is translated as CASSRTGWDTEAFF.

This rearrangement joins TRBV12-3 or TRBV12-4 to TRBJ2-7; possible D gene TRBD1, 6 bases. Trimming removed 4 bases at V and 4 bases at J, with 17 bases between. This CDR3 is built from 15 residues. The CDR3 sequence: CASSSRDTGSYEQYF. As DNA, the CDR3 is TGTGCCAGCAGTTCCCGGGACACGGGTTCTTACGAGCAGTACTTC.

In its sample, this clonotype was seen a few times. V usage is TRBV6-5 and J usage is TRBJ2-3, with 7 bases identical to TRBD2. The trim removed 0 bases at V and 5 bases at J, leaving 5 bases unmatched. Germline CDR1 reads MNHEY; CDR2 reads SVGAGI. The CDR3 has 15 amino acids. This CDR3 is CASSYSWREIDTQYF. The CDR3 DNA is TGTGCCAGCAGTTACTCGTGGCGGGAGATAGATACGCAGTATTTT.

J is TRBJ2-5 and V is TRBV5-1; perhaps TRBD1 as D (6 bases). CDR1 is SGHRS, CDR2 YFSETQ, per germline. The CDR3 has 14 residues. Trimming removed 4 bases from V and 2 bases from J, with 12 bases in between. The CDR3 region is CASSIQGLQETQYF. CDR3 sequence (DNA): TGCGCCAGCAGCATACAGGGTTTACAAGAGACCCAGTACTTC.

In its sample, this clonotype was seen a few times. The V gene is TRBV7-8, the J gene TRBJ2-7; 11 positions match TRBD2. V lost 1 base, J lost 7 bases, and 9 bases stayed unmatched. The CDR3 consists of 16 residues. Germline lookup yields CDR1 SGHVS and CDR2 FQNEAQ. The CDR3 region is CASSLVAGGPSWEQYF. In DNA, the CDR3 is TGTGCCAGCAGCTTAGTAGCGGGAGGGCCCTCTTGGGAGCAGTACTTC. Complete variable domain (other parts from reference TRBV7-8 and TRBJ2-7): GAGVSQSPRYKVAKRGQDVALRCDPISGHVSLFWYQQALGQGPEFLTYFQNEAQLDKSGLPSDRFFAERPEGSVSTLKIQRTQQEDSAVYLCASSLVAGGPSWEQYFGPGTRLTVT.

The chain joins TRBV9 to TRBJ1-2; D not resolved. Germline CDR1 and CDR2: SGDLS and YYNGEE. V was pared by 6 bases and J by 4 bases, with 16 bases between. The CDR3 sequence is 14 residues long. The CDR3 reads CASTREELLYGYTF. The DNA for the CDR3 is TGTGCCAGCACGCGAGAGGAGCTGCTCTATGGCTACACCTTC.

This clonotype was observed a few times. The V call is TRBV28, the J call TRBJ2-4, with D hard to call. Germline-derived CDR1 and CDR2 are MDHEN and SYDVKM. The CDR3 length is 16 residues. V was trimmed by 6 bases and J by 3 bases, leaving 18 bases between them. The CDR3 sequence: CASSSHSSTFKNIQYF. The CDR3 DNA follows: TGTGCCAGCAGCTCCCATTCGAGCACCTTCAAAAACATTCAGTACTTC.

The chain links TRBV7-9 to TRBJ1-5, with D perhaps matching TRBD1 (6 bases). The CDR3 is 16 amino acids. The V end lost 5 bases, the J end lost 6 bases, and 20 bases lay between the germline ends. CDR1 is SEHNR, CDR2 FQNEAQ, per germline (reference sequence). CDR3 region: CASSPLQLGGLQPQHF. Here the CDR3 DNA reads TGTGCCAGCAGCCCCCTTCAGTTGGGGGGGCTTCAGCCCCAGCATTTT.

The V gene is TRBV29-1, the J gene TRBJ2-1, with TRBD2 matching 9 bases. Trimming removed 3 bases from V and 5 bases from J; junction bases left unmatched: 14. The V gene's germline CDR1 is SQVTM and CDR2 ANQGSEA. The CDR3 consists of 17 residues. CDR3 in DNA: TGCAGCGTTGAGTTATATGAGGGGACTAGCAGGAACAATGAGCAGTTCTTC. Translated, it gives CSVELYEGTSRNNEQFF.

Of note for this clonotype: Sequence at one end of the junction differs from germline and may be a read error. For the CDR3, the DNA is TGTGCCAGCAGCTTAAACGCTGCAGGGGAGCACACTGGGGAGCTGTTTTTT. It specifies CASSLNAAGEHTGELFF. The chain uses TRBV7-3 and TRBJ2-2; D may be TRBD1 (6 bases). Germline-derived CDR1 and CDR2 are SGHTA and FQGTGA. This CDR3 region has 17 residues. The whole variable domain, remainder taken from reference TRBV7-3 and TRBJ2-2, is GAGVSQTPSNKVTEKGKYVELRCDPISGHTALYWYRQSLGQGPEFLIYFQGTGAADDSGLPNDRFFAVRPEGSVSTLKIQRTERGDSAVYLCASSLNAAGEHTGELFFGEGSRLTVL.

The chain links TRBV7-8 to TRBJ2-7, with D possibly TRBD2 on 6 matching bases. The length of the CDR3 is 17 residues. V lost 0 bases and J lost 3, with 18 bases in between. Germline CDR1 is SGHVS and CDR2 is FQNEAQ. This chain's CDR3 is CASSLAILASSHYEQYF. In DNA, the CDR3 is TGTGCCAGCAGCTTAGCGATACTAGCCTCAAGCCACTACGAGCAGTACTTC. Based on the CDR3 plus reference TRBV7-8 and TRBJ2-7, the full variable domain is GAGVSQSPRYKVAKRGQDVALRCDPISGHVSLFWYQQALGQGPEFLTYFQNEAQLDKSGLPSDRFFAERPEGSVSTLKIQRTQQEDSAVYLCASSLAILASSHYEQYFGPGTRLTVT.

This clonotype was seen more than once but under ten times. The V and J genes are TRBV14 and TRBJ1-2; D possibly corresponds to TRBD1 (6 bases). CDR1 is SGHDN and CDR2 is FVKESK in the germline V gene. V was shortened by 5 bases and J by 6 bases, with 22 bases between the two germline ends. The CDR3 is 16 amino acids. This CDR3 reads CASSSQSVGGAHGYTF. The DNA of the CDR3 is TGTGCCAGCAGCTCCCAATCGGTCGGGGGGGCGCATGGCTACACCTTC.

This clonotype came up a few times. The rearrangement links TRBV15 to TRBJ2-1, with 15 nucleotides matching TRBD2. Germline V gene data show CDR1 as LNHNV and CDR2 as YYDKDF (reference sequence). Unmatched junction bases numbered 11, after V lost 3 bases and J lost 8 bases. The CDR3 is 18 amino acids. In nucleotides, the CDR3 is TGTGCCACCAGCAGGGGACTAGCGGGGGGTCCCGACGGACATGAGCAGTTCTTC. Translated: CATSRGLAGGPDGHEQFF.

This clonotype was counted only a few times. The V gene is TRBV3-1, the J gene TRBJ2-1; D is undetermined. V was clipped by 0 bases and J by 0 bases, with 21 bases between them. In germline, CDR1 is LGHDT, CDR2 YNNKEL (reference sequence). The CDR3 contains 20 residues. CDR3: CASSQERAGWAVSSYNEQFF. The CDR3 coding sequence is TGTGCCAGCAGCCAAGAAAGGGCAGGATGGGCTGTTAGCTCCTACAATGAGCAGTTCTTC.

CDR3 residues: CASSYHPGLAGMVDTQYF. The CDR3 DNA reads as TGTGCCAGCAGTTACCATCCAGGACTAGCGGGGATGGTAGATACGCAGTATTTT. This chain connects TRBV6-5 to TRBJ2-3, with 12 bases aligning to TRBD2. The CDR3 is 18 amino acids. CDR1 is MNHEY and CDR2 is SVGAGI in the germline V gene. After removal of 2 bases from V and 5 bases from J, the junction contained 11 bases not matched to a gene.